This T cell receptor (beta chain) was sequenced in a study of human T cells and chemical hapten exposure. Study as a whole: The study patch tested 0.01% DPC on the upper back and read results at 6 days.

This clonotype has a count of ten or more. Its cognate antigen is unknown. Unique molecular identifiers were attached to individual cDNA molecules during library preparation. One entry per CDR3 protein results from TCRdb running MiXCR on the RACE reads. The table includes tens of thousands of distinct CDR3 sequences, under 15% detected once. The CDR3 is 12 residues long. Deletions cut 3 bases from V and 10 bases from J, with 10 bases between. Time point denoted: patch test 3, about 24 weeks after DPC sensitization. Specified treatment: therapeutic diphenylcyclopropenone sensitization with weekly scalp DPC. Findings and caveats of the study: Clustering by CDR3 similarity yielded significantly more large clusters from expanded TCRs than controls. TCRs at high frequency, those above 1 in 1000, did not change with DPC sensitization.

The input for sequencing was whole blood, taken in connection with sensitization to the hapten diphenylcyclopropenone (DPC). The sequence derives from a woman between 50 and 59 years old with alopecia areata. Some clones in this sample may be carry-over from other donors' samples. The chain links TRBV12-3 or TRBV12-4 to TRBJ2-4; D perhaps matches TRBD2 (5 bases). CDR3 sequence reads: CASSFTSQIQYF. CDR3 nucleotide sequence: TGTGCCAGCAGTTTTACTAGTCAGATTCAGTACTTC.